The TCR beta chain described here comes from a study of vaccination and CD4 T cells after COVID-19. About the study: With a range of 35 to 161, the median interval from diagnosis to drawing post-COVID samples was about 100 days. A few convalescent patients gave samples at day 14 and days 161 to 241 post-vaccination. Study-level points and caveats: Spike mono-reactivity was the property of 304 of 307 vaccine-specific clones in convalescent patients.

Concerning this clonotype itself: The antigen is unknown.

TCRdb re-called the PCR reads through MiXCR, storing one row per CDR3 protein. The table includes approximately 40,000 distinct CDR3 sequences, 35% to 45% detected once. J gave up 9 bases and V 2 bases, and 4 bases lay outside the gene matches. Germline CDR1 MDHEN, CDR2 SYDVKM. This CDR3 region has 15 residues. Sample time point: late sampling 161 to 241 days after vaccination in three convalescent patients. Positive PCR tests dated from March to December 2020, predating US Alpha, Beta and Delta variants. The input for sequencing was CD4+ T cells from blood, taken about 7 months after SARS-CoV-2 vaccination. This clonotype originated in a human donor who had recovered from COVID-19. The V call is TRBV28, the J call TRBJ1-6; TRBD1 matches at 10 bases. Here the CDR3 reads CASSLGTGESSPLHF. In DNA form, the CDR3 reads TGTGCCAGCAGTTTAGGGACAGGGGAGTCTTCACCCCTCCACTTT. Looking up the rest from reference TRBV28 and TRBJ1-6 gives the full variable domain: DVKVTQSSRYLVKRTGEKVFLECVQDMDHENMFWYRQDPGLGLRLIYFSYDVKMKEKGDIPEGYSVSREKKERFSLILESASTNQTSMYLCASSLGTGESSPLHFGNGTRLTVT.